The clone carrying this T cell receptor (beta chain) showed up many times. What it recognizes is unknown. Breast cancer patients provided tissue from their axillary draining lymph nodes. Via MiXCR, TCRdb re-called the multiplex PCR reads, giving one row per CDR3 protein. The data show about 180,000 distinct CDR3 sequences, 30% to 35% seen once. The data were taken from a study of breast tumors, draining lymph nodes, adjacent tissues. General study findings and limits: Tumor repertoires ranked between lymph nodes and nontumor tissue in diversity, with V and J gene preferences. Tumor and nontumor repertoires were significantly more similar in luminal-like than in basal-like breast cancer.

The germline V gene encodes CDR1 SGHAT and CDR2 FQNNGV. The CDR3 runs 20 residues. V lost 4 bases, J lost 4 bases, and 20 bases stayed unmatched. The sample was axillary lymph node tissue. The receptor was derived from a female donor with breast cancer. Some clones in this sample may be carry-over from other donors' samples. The J gene is TRBJ2-3, the V gene TRBV11-2; 10 nucleotides align to TRBD2. Here the CDR3 reads CASSSAPFTLPSGGPDTQYF. The CDR3 DNA reads TGTGCCAGCAGCTCAGCCCCCTTTACCCTACCTAGCGGGGGCCCAGATACGCAGTATTTT.